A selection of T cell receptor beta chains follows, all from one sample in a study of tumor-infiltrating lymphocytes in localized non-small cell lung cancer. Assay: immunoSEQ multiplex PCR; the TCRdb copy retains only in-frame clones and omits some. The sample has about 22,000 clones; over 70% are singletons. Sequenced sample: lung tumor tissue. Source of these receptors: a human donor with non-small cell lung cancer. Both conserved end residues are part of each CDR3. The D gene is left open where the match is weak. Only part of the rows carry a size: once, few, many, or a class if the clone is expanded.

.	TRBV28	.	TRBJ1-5	TGTGCCAGCTATGCCATTAACCAGCCCCAGCATTTT	CASYAINQPQHF
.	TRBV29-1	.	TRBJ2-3	TGCGCGGGGGTAGGGGGCGCGGGAAGCACAGATACGCAGTATTTT	CAGVGGAGSTDTQYF
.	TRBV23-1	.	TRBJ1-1	TGCGCCGATACCACAGCTTTCTTT	CADTTAFF
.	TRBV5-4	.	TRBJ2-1	TGTGCCAGCAGCCGCCCGGACTCCTACAATGAGCAGTTCTTC	CASSRPDSYNEQFF
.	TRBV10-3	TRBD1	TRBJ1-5	TGTGCCATCAGTGAGTCCCAAGGGCCAGGGGGCACGAGTCAGCCCCAGCATTTT	CAISESQGPGGTSQPQHF
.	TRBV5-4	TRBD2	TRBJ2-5	TGTGCCAGCAGCTTGTATCTAGCGGGACTTCAAGAGACCCAGTACTTC	CASSLYLAGLQETQYF
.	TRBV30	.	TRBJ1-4	TGTGCCTGGGGAACTGGCCGAGGGGATGAAAAACTGTTTTTT	CAWGTGRGDEKLFF
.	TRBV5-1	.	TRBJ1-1	TGCGCCAGCAGCTTGGAGGGAGGGGTGAACACTGAAGCTTTCTTT	CASSLEGGVNTEAFF
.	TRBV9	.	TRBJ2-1	TGTGCCAGCAGCGTAGATCTGAGCTCCTACAATGAGCAGTTCTTC	CASSVDLSSYNEQFF
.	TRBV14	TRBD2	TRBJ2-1	TGTGCCAGCAGCCGCGGGACTATCTACAATGAGCAGTTCTTC	CASSRGTIYNEQFF
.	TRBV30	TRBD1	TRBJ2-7	TGTGCCTGGAGTGCAGGGGGCTACGAGCAGTACTTC	CAWSAGGYEQYF
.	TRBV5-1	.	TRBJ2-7	TGCGCCAGCAGCCCCAACCAAGGACAGTCCTACGAGCAGTACTTC	CASSPNQGQSYEQYF
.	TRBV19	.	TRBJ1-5	TGTGCCAGTAGTATAGACACCAATCAGCCCCAGCATTTT	CASSIDTNQPQHF
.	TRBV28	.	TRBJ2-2	TGTGCCAGCAGTCTCTCCTCACAGAACACCGGGGAGCTGTTTTTT	CASSLSSQNTGELFF
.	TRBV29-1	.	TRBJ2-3	TGCAGCGGGGGACACGGAGATACGCAGTATTTT	CSGGHGDTQYF
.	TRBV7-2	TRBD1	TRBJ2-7	TGTGCCAGCAGCACGACAGGGTGGAAAAGCGAGCAGTACTTC	CASSTTGWKSEQYF
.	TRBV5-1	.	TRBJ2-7	TGCGCCAGCAGACCGGACGGAAGCCTCGAGCAGTACTTC	CASRPDGSLEQYF
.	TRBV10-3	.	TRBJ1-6	TGTGCCATCAGTGACAGGGAAAGCTCCTATAATTCACCCCTCCACTTT	CAISDRESSYNSPLHF
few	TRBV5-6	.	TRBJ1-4	TGTGCCAGCAGCTTGGCCTCGGGGACTCAAAAACTGTTTTTT	CASSLASGTQKLFF
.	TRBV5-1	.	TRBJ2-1	TGCGCCAGCAGCCCCCTAGGGGCCCCTTGGGAGAATGAGCAGTTCTTC	CASSPLGAPWENEQFF
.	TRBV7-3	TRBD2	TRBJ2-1	TGTGCCAGCAGCTTAGGACTAGGGGTCGATGAGCAGTTCTTC	CASSLGLGVDEQFF
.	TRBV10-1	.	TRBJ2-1	TGCGCCAGCAGTGGTCTCGCCAATGAGCAGTTCTTC	CASSGLANEQFF
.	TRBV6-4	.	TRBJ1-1	TGTGCCAGCAGTGCGCGTCTGAACACTGAAGCTTTCTTT	CASSARLNTEAFF